The clone carrying this TCR beta chain turned up a few times. No antigen is known for it. TCRdb independently ran MiXCR on the multiplex PCR reads; one entry per CDR3 protein. Of under 350,000 distinct CDR3 sequences listed, more than 30% are singletons. CDR1 and CDR2 (germline): LGHDT, YNNKEL (reference sequence). V was pared by 1 base and J by 7 bases, with 3 bases of the junction left unmatched. The CDR3 length is 14 residues. This sample is drawn from a study of breast tumors, draining lymph nodes, adjacent tissues. Study-level results: Tumor T cell lymph node origin was a supported hypothesis, not proven. Compared with lymph nodes, tumors were less diverse; compared with nontumor tissue, more. Findings are consistent with lymph node origin and intratumoral expansion of most tumor T cells.

Axillary draining lymph nodes of breast cancer patients supplied the node samples. V usage is TRBV3-1 and J usage is TRBJ2-1, with TRBD1 matching 8 bases. The clonotype comes from a female donor with breast cancer. Some clones in this sample may be carry-over from other donors' samples. Specimen: axillary lymph node tissue. DNA of the CDR3: TGTGCCAGCAGCCAAGTTGGGACAGGAAATGAGCAGTTCTTC. The encoded protein is CASSQVGTGNEQFF.